Below, 7 T cell receptor beta chains from the same sample are listed, as sequenced in a study of blood T cell repertoires in COVID-19. Repertoires were generated with immunoSEQ multiplex PCR, while TCRdb's copy carries only in-frame clones and drops some. The repertoire has some 64,000 clones, about four fifths of them found once; the top ten carry 15% to 20%. Sequenced: peripheral blood. The source is a man aged 55 to 70 with COVID-19, enrolled during active disease.

Remarks on this clone: This specimen includes other DNA sequences encoding the same CDR3. CDR3 nucleotides: TGTGCCAGCAGCCAGCAGGTTAGCTCCTACGAGCAGTACTTC. Its protein is CASSQQVSSYEQYF. The chain links TRBV3-1 (or the pseudogene TRBV3-2) to TRBJ2-7; no reliable D call. Trimming shortened V by 3 bases and J by 0 bases, and 9 bases separated the two germline ends. The CDR3 loop spans 14 amino acids. Germline CDR1 is LGHDT and CDR2 is YNNKEL (reference sequence).

This rearrangement joins TRBV7-3 to TRBJ2-2, with D possibly being TRBD2 (6 bases). Germline assignment: CDR1 SGHTA and CDR2 FQGTGA. Trimming stripped 3 bases from V and 5 bases from J, with 10 bases between. The CDR3 consists of 14 residues. The CDR3 bases are TGTGCCAGCAGCTTTGGTGGGGGGACCGGGGAGCTGTTTTTT. Its translation: CASSFGGGTGELFF.

The chain is built from TRBV4-2 and TRBJ1-3, with 7 positions matching TRBD1. Germline CDR1 reads LGHNA; CDR2 reads YNFKEQ. V shed 3 bases, J shed 5 bases, and the junction held 4 bases outside the gene matches. The CDR3 covers 14 residues. In nucleotides, the CDR3 is TGTGCCAGCAGCCAGGGGACAGATAGAAACACCATATATTTT. Protein sequence: CASSQGTDRNTIYF.

The chain has TRBV29-1 and TRBJ1-2, with TRBD1 as a possible D gene (6 bases). From germline, CDR1 is SQVTM and CDR2 ANQGSEA. CDR3 length equals 13 residues. V lost 0 bases to trimming and J lost 4 bases, with 9 bases between them. This chain's CDR3 is CSVEEQGSYGYTF. The CDR3 DNA sequence: TGCAGCGTTGAAGAACAGGGTTCCTATGGCTACACCTTC. Full variable domain (remainder filled in from reference TRBV29-1 and TRBJ1-2): SAVISQKPSRDICQRGTSLTIQCQVDSQVTMMFWYRQQPGQSLTLIATANQGSEATYESGFVIDKFPISRPNLTFSTLTVSNMSPEDSSIYLCSVEEQGSYGYTFGSGTRLTVV.

This chain links TRBV11-2 with TRBJ1-6; 11 nucleotides agree with TRBD1. With V trimmed by 3 bases and J by 10 bases, 5 bases remained unmatched. The CDR3 runs to 15 residues. Germline CDR1 reads SGHAT; CDR2 reads FQNNGV. CDR3 in amino acids: CASSLGTGGVSPLHF. The CDR3 DNA is TGTGCCAGCAGCTTGGGGACAGGGGGTGTATCACCCCTCCACTTT.

The chain couples TRBV2 to TRBJ1-3; 8 bases match TRBD1. Looked up from germline, CDR1 is SNHLY and CDR2 is FYNNEI. V shed 6 bases and J 2 bases; nucleotides not matched to a gene: 3. The CDR3 is 14 residues long. CDR3 DNA sequence: TGTGCCAGCAGACAGACAGGGGCTGGAAACACCATATATTTT. Amino acids: CASRQTGAGNTIYF.

This chain links TRBV18 with TRBJ1-1; 11 bases align to TRBD1. CDR1 and CDR2 (germline): KGHSH, LQKENI. CDR3 size: 15 residues. V lost 2 bases and J lost 1; bases outside the gene matches: 0. The CDR3 region is CASSPGTGGNTEAFF. The CDR3 nucleotides read TGTGCCAGCTCACCAGGGACAGGGGGGAACACTGAAGCTTTCTTT.